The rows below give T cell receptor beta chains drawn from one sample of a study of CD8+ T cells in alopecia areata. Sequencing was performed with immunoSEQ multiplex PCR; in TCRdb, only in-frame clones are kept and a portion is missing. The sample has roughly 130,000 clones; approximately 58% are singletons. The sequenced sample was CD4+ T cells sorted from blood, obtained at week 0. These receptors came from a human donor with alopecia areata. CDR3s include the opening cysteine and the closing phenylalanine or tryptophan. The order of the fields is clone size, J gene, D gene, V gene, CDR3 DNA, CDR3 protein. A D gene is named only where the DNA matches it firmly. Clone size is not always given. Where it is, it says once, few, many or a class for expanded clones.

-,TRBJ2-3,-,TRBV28,TGTGCCAGCAGTTTAGGGGCTGGGAAGGGCCCGCAGTATTTT,CASSLGAGKGPQYF
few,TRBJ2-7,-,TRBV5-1,TGCGCCAGCAGCTTGGTGGGGCTGTCCTCTCAGTACTTC,CASSLVGLSSQYF
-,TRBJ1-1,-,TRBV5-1,TGCGCCAGCAGCTTGGAATTGGGGACTGAAGCTTTCTTT,CASSLELGTEAFF
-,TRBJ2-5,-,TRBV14,TGTGCCAGCAGCCAAGATTGGGGGATGGAGACCCAGTACTTC,CASSQDWGMETQYF
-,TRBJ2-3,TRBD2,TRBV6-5,TGTGCCAGCTGCGGCGGGAGTCGATATACGCAGTATTTT,CASCGGSRYTQYF
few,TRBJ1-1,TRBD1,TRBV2,TGTGCCAGCAGAGAGGCGGGACAGCAGAACACTGAAGCTTTCTTT,CASREAGQQNTEAFF
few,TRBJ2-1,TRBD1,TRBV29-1,TGCAGCGTTGAAGATGGGAGACAGGGGGGCGCCAGACACGGTGAGCAGTTCTTC,CSVEDGRQGGARHGEQFF
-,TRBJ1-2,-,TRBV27,TGTGCCAGCATCGAAACCCGCAGATTCTATGGCTACACCTTC,CASIETRRFYGYTF
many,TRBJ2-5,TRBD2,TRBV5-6,TGTGCCAGCAGCTTGAGACTAGCGACTCAAGAGACCCAGTACTTC,CASSLRLATQETQYF
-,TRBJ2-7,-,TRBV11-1,TGTGCCAGCAGCCCAGGTCTAGCGAGCTCCTACGAGCAGTACTTC,CASSPGLASSYEQYF
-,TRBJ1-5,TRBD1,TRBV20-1,TGCAGTGCTAGCAAGGGACAGGAGAAGCATTTT,CSASKGQEKHF
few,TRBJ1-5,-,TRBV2,TGTGCCAGCACGTCTAGTGGCGATAGCAATCAGCCCCAGCATTTT,CASTSSGDSNQPQHF
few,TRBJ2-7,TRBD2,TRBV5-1,TGCGCCAGCTCCTTAGCGGGGGGCTCCTACGAGCAGTACTTC,CASSLAGGSYEQYF
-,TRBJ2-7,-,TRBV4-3,TGCGCCAGCAGCCAAGAGGGGGGCCAGTACTACGAGCAGTACTTC,CASSQEGGQYYEQYF
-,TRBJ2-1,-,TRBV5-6,TGTGCCAGCAGCCGCTCTCGCGGGGCTTACAATGAAGAGCAGTTCTTC,CASSRSRGAYNEEQFF
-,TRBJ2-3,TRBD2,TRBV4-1,TGCGCCAGCAGCCAAGGGACTAGCGGGACCACAGATACGCAGTATTTT,CASSQGTSGTTDTQYF
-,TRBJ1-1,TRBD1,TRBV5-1,TGCGCCAGCAGCTTGGTGGGACAGGGGAACACTGAAGCTTTCTTT,CASSLVGQGNTEAFF
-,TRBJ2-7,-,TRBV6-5,TGTGCCAGCAGCGATGACAGACAGGACGAGCAGTACTTC,CASSDDRQDEQYF
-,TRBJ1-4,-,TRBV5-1,TGCGCCAGCAGCTTGGGGCAACGAGCAACTAATGAAAAACTGTTTTTT,CASSLGQRATNEKLFF
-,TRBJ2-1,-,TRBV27,TGTGCCAGCAGTTCGACAGGTGGCAACTACAATGAGCAGTTCTTC,CASSSTGGNYNEQFF
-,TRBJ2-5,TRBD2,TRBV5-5,TGTGCCAGCAGCCAACCGACTAGCGAGACCCAGTACTTC,CASSQPTSETQYF
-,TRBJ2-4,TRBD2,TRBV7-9,TGTGCCAGCAGCTCAATAGCGGGAGCCAAAAACATTCAGTACTTC,CASSSIAGAKNIQYF
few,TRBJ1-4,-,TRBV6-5,TGTGCCAGCAGGACGGGACGGCGAGTAGAAAAACTGTTTTTT,CASRTGRRVEKLFF
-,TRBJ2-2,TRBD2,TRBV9,TGTGCCAGCAGTGCTGGGGGAGGGCGTGCAGTGGAGCTGTTTTTT,CASSAGGGRAVELFF
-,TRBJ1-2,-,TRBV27,TGTGCCAGCAGTTTGCAGGGAGTTTCATGGGGCTACACCTTC,CASSLQGVSWGYTF
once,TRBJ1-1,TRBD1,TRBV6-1,TGTGCCAGCAGAGAACTACAGGGGGGGGAAGCTTTCTTT,CASRELQGGEAFF
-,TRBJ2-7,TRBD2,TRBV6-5,TGTGCCAGCAGAAGACTAGCGGGAGTCTACGAGCAGTACTTC,CASRRLAGVYEQYF
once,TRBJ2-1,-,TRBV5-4,TGTGCCAGCAGCTTGGTAGACACCGATGGGTACAATGAGCAGTTCTTC,CASSLVDTDGYNEQFF
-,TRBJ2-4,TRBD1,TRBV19,TGTGCCAGTAGTATAAGTAGGGGGCCGGACATTCAGTACTTC,CASSISRGPDIQYF
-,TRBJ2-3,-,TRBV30,TGTGCCTGGAGGGAGGCGGGGAATGCAGGCGATACGCAGTATTTT,CAWREAGNAGDTQYF
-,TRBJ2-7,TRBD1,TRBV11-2,TGTGCCAGCAGCTGGACAGGGACCTACGAGCAGTACTTC,CASSWTGTYEQYF
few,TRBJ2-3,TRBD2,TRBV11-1,TGTGCCAGCAGCCTTAGCGGGAGCACAGATACGCAGTATTTT,CASSLSGSTDTQYF
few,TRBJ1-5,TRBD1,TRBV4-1,TGCGCCAGCAGCCAATCAGGGGGCCTCCCGGCAGGGGAGCCCCAGCATTTT,CASSQSGGLPAGEPQHF
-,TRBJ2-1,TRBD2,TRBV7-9,TGTGCCAGCAGCCCCGAGGAAGCGGGGGTAAGGAATGAGCAGTTCTTC,CASSPEEAGVRNEQFF
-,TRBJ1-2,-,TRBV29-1,TGCAGTGAAGCAGGCGGTGCTAACTATGGCTACACCTTC,CSEAGGANYGYTF
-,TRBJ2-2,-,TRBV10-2,TGCGCCAGCAGAGAAGGGGGCGGGAGAACCGGGGAGCTGTTTTTT,CASREGGGRTGELFF
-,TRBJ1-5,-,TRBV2,TGTGCCAGCAGTGAAGCGGCTTCCTATCAGCCCCAGCATTTT,CASSEAASYQPQHF
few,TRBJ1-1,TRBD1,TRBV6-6,TGTGCCAGCAGTTCGGGACAGGGAGCTAACACTGAAGCTTTCTTT,CASSSGQGANTEAFF
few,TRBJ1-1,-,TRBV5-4,TGTGCCAGCAGCAGGGACACGGAAACTGAAGCTTTCTTT,CASSRDTETEAFF
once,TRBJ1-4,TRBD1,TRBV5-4,TGTGCCAGCAGCTTAGGACAGGGACTAAAACTGTTTTTT,CASSLGQGLKLFF
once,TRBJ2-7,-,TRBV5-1,TGCGCCAGCAGCTTGCCCTCCTACGAGCAGTACTTC,CASSLPSYEQYF
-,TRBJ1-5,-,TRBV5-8,TGTGCCAGCAGCTTGGTTAACACAGGCAGCAATCAGCCCCAGCATTTT,CASSLVNTGSNQPQHF
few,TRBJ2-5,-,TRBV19,TGTGCCAGTAGTATGAGACAGTCGGAGACCCAGTACTTC,CASSMRQSETQYF
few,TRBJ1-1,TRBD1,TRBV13,TGTGCCACCGCAGGGGGCCGGTTGTTTGAAGCTTTCTTT,CATAGGRLFEAFF
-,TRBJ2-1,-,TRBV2,TGTGCCAGCACTGGAGCTGGGGGTGAGCAGTTCTTC,CASTGAGGEQFF
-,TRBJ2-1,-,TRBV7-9,TGTGCCAGCAGCTTTCGGCCCGCCAGGGCGTACAATGAGCAGTTCTTC,CASSFRPARAYNEQFF
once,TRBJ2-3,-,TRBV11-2,TGTGCCAGCAGCTTAGAACTAGCAGGGACCACGCAGTATTTT,CASSLELAGTTQYF
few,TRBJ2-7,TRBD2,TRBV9,TGTGCCAGCAGCCTAGCGGGGGGGCTCCACGAGCAGTACTTC,CASSLAGGLHEQYF
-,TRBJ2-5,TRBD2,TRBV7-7,TGTGCCAGCAGCTGGGGACTAGCGGGGGGAGAGACCCAGTACTTC,CASSWGLAGGETQYF
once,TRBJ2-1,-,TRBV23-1,TGCGCCAGCAGTCAAGCTGGGAGAGCCGTTTACAATGAGCAGTTCTTC,CASSQAGRAVYNEQFF
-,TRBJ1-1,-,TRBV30,TGTGCCTGGAGTGGAGGGTACATGAACACTGAAGCTTTCTTT,CAWSGGYMNTEAFF
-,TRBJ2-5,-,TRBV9,TGTGCCAGCGGGACTCAAGAGACGACCCAGTACTTC,CASGTQETTQYF
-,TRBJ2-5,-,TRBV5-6,TGTGCCAGCAGCTCGGGCACCGGAATGCGAGAGACCCAGTACTTC,CASSSGTGMRETQYF
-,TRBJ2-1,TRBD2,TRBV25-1,TGTGCCAGCAGTGAAGGCGGGGGGGCCCTTGAGCAGTTCTTC,CASSEGGGALEQFF
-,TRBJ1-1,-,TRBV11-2,TGTGCCAGTCAACAGAGTGGGAACACTGAAGCTTTCTTT,CASQQSGNTEAFF
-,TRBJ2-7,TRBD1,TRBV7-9,TGTGCCAGCAGCTGGGACAGGGACGAGCAGTACTTC,CASSWDRDEQYF
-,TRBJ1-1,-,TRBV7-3,TGTGCCAGCAGCTTATTGGACAGGAACACTGAAGCTTTCTTT,CASSLLDRNTEAFF